This T cell receptor beta chain came from a study of shared clonotypes between healthy human individuals. Points on this clone: Its antigen remains unidentified.

Per the study methods: In the immunoSEQ data, sequences were junction-only and lacked quality scores, so filtering differed. The repertoire was sequenced with immunoSEQ multiplex PCR; TCRdb's copy has only in-frame clones and lacks some. Clonal size and the V and J genes are those of that table, whereas D and trimming came from the DNA. The sample holds approximately 2,300,000 clones, less than 95% seen once. CDR1 is SGHRS and CDR2 is YFSETQ in the germline V gene. The CDR3 contains 15 residues. Trimming stripped 3 bases from V and 8 bases from J, with 17 bases between. Notes on the study in general: Naive subsets, compared against memory subsets, generally had larger estimated richness values. It was anticipated that sequencing depth would influence how many clonotypes donors shared.

The clonotype comes from a man aged 18 to 30 in good health. Some clones in this sample may be carry-over from other donors' samples. V is TRBV5-1 and J is TRBJ1-4, with a possible D match to TRBD1 (6 bases). Sequences were obtained from naive CD4+ T cells from PBMCs. Subset described: CD45RA+ positively selected. For the CDR3, the DNA is TGCGCCAGCAGCTGGCGGGGGCAGGGAGAGGAAAAACTGTTTTTT. This encodes CASSWRGQGEEKLFF.